This T cell receptor (beta chain) was documented in a study of shared T cell receptors in the human thymus. Trimming took 1 base from V and 1 from J, leaving 11 bases between them. The CDR3 length is 16 residues. Per the germline V gene, CDR1 is LGHNA and CDR2 is YNFKEQ. The assay was immunoSEQ multiplex PCR, and TCRdb's table has in-frame clones only and misses some. In the table there are 450,000 to 650,000 clones, around 78% of which are singletons. This sample was shared with a second study, whose subject was human thymus T cells. From that paper: Corrective heart surgery yielded the resections from which the thymus tissue came. Apparent bias marked the V and J gene usage of thymic and blood repertoires.

The TCR was taken from a boy in the first two years of life with a congenital heart defect. Source material: thymocytes. The chain recombines TRBV4-2 with TRBJ2-1; maybe TRBD2 (5 bases). The CDR3 region has the DNA TGTGCCAGCAGCCAAGTCTGGACGGGATCCTACAATGAGCAGTTCTTC. Amino acid sequence: CASSQVWTGSYNEQFF.